These 18 T cell receptor beta chains originate from one sample sequenced in a study of T cells in Graves' hyperthyroidism and ophthalmopathy. There were TCR beta CDR3 regions amplified from RNA transcripts. The HTBI primer set served for first-round RT-PCR of the TCR CDR3. From the multiplex PCR reads, TCRdb called clonotypes with MiXCR, one entry per CDR3 protein. The data show about 200,000 distinct CDR3 sequences, 18% seen once. Sequences were obtained from blood. Every receptor here comes from a man aged 35 to 55 with Graves' hyperthyroidism.

This clonotype was recorded many times. In DNA, the CDR3 is TGTGCCAGCAGTGTGGGGGCCCCTGGCACAGATACGCAGTATTTT. This codes for CASSVGAPGTDTQYF. The genes are TRBV2 and TRBJ2-3; tentative D call: TRBD1 (6 bases). The ends were cut back, 4 bases at V and 1 base at J, with 12 bases in the middle. The length of the CDR3 is 15 residues. Germline V gene lookup returns CDR1 SNHLY and CDR2 FYNNEI.

The V gene is TRBV2, the J gene TRBJ2-1; TRBD2 matches at 12 bases. Per the germline V gene, CDR1 is SNHLY and CDR2 is FYNNEI. CDR3 length: 16 amino acids. Losses at the gene ends were 6 bases for V and 6 bases for J; bases not matched to a gene: 9. CDR3 in amino acids: CASRTRLAGDSNEQFF. CDR3 coding DNA: TGTGCCAGCAGGACAAGACTAGCGGGGGATTCCAATGAGCAGTTCTTC.

This clonotype was recorded a few times. The chain couples TRBV7-9 to TRBJ1-6; D gene unclear. CDR1 and CDR2 from the germline V gene are SEHNR and FQNEAQ (reference sequence). Trimming cost V 2 bases and J 10 bases, with 12 bases left between them. There are 14 residues in the CDR3. In DNA form, the CDR3 reads TGTGCCAGCAGCTTACCACAGCCGAGCTCACCCCTCCACTTT. Translating it yields CASSLPQPSSPLHF.

This clonotype came up many times. The chain couples TRBV28 to TRBJ1-2; 9 bases fit TRBD1. V lost 6 bases to trimming and J lost 1 base; unmatched junction nucleotides: 12. CDR1 is MDHEN, CDR2 SYDVKM, per germline. This CDR3 has 17 residues. This CDR3 is CASSDFGGQGGNYGYTF. CDR3 nucleotides: TGTGCCAGCAGCGATTTTGGGGGACAGGGAGGTAACTATGGCTACACCTTC.

This clonotype was counted ten times or more. The V call is TRBV11-3, the J call TRBJ2-1; 7 positions agree with TRBD1. The CDR3 totals 15 residues. The germline gives CDR1 SGHNT, CDR2 YENEEA. V gave up 5 bases and J gave up 8 bases; unmatched junction bases: 12. DNA of the CDR3: TGTGCCAGCAGCGCAACGACAGGGTTGTTAGATGAGCAGTTCTTC. Encoded protein: CASSATTGLLDEQFF.

This clonotype showed up many times. The V gene is TRBV7-3, the J gene TRBJ2-2; D remains ambiguous. Germline CDR1 SGHTA, CDR2 FQGTGA. V was shortened by 5 bases and J by 8 bases, with 9 bases between the two germline ends. The CDR3 is made up of 12 amino acids. The CDR3 DNA sequence: TGTGCCAGCAGCCACGGTCCAGGGGAGCTGTTTTTT. Translation gives CASSHGPGELFF.

This clonotype appeared a few times. This sequence may be a read error, since a much larger clone differs from it by one base. The chain uses TRBV2 and TRBJ2-7; 11 positions match TRBD2. CDR3 length equals 13 residues. V was pared by 6 bases and J by 9 bases, with 7 bases of the junction left unmatched. Germline V lookup: CDR1 SNHLY, CDR2 FYNNEI. The CDR3 loop reads CASRSLAGGGQYF. The CDR3 nucleotides read TGTGCCAGCAGATCCCTAGCGGGGGGCGGGCAGTACTTC.

This clonotype was seen ten or more times. The chain carries TRBV7-8 and TRBJ1-4; D unresolved. Trimming cost V 3 bases and J 6 bases, with 11 bases left between them. Germline V gene sequence: CDR1 SGHVS, CDR2 FQNEAQ. This CDR3 comprises 14 residues. The DNA for the CDR3 is TGTGCCAGCAGCTTCTTCGGTCGGGATGAAAAACTGTTTTTT. As protein: CASSFFGRDEKLFF.

For this clonotype: This may be a read error: a much more frequent sequence differs by one nucleotide. The chain combines TRBV20-1 with TRBJ2-7; D is ambiguous. The length of the CDR3 is 14 residues. From germline, CDR1 is DFQATT and CDR2 SNEGSKA (reference sequence). The CDR3 spells CSARFLLSSYKQYF. The CDR3 nucleotides are TGCAGTGCTAGGTTCCTCCTAAGCTCCTACAAGCAGTACTTC.

This clonotype was counted a few times. The chain recombines TRBV29-1 with TRBJ2-2; 7 bases are a match to TRBD1. V shed 7 bases, J shed 6 bases, and the junction held 8 bases outside the gene matches. CDR1 SQVTM and CDR2 ANQGSEA come from the germline V gene. The CDR3 loop spans 13 amino acids. For the CDR3, the DNA is TGCAGCGCAAGACAGGGATTCGCCGGGGAGCTGTTTTTT. Its protein is CSARQGFAGELFF.

This clonotype was detected only a few times. The CDR3 here is CASSSGTGILGNTIYF. CDR3 DNA: TGCGCCAGCAGCTCGGGGACGGGAATTCTCGGAAACACCATATATTTT. The J gene is TRBJ1-3, the V gene TRBV5-1, with a weak D call TRBD1 (5 bases). Per germline, CDR1 SGHRS and CDR2 YFSETQ. V was cut by 3 bases and J by 4 bases, with 17 bases left in between. The CDR3 has 16 residues.

The sample holds many counts of this clonotype. The rearrangement joins TRBV6-1 to TRBJ2-2, with D maybe TRBD2 (5 bases). Germline-derived CDR1 and CDR2 are MNHNS and SASEGT. The CDR3 loop spans 15 amino acids. Trimming cost V 1 base and J 5 bases, with 11 bases left between them. The CDR3 nucleotides are TGTGCCAGCAGTGAAGGACGGGGATGGACCGGGGAGCTGTTTTTT. Its protein is CASSEGRGWTGELFF.

Many counts were recorded for this clonotype. This chain links TRBV9 with TRBJ2-7; 8 bases line up with TRBD2. Germline assignment: CDR1 SGDLS and CDR2 YYNGEE. After removal of 4 bases from V and 3 bases from J, the junction contained 6 bases not matched to a gene. The CDR3 totals 14 residues. The CDR3 DNA reads TGTGCCAGCAGCCCTAGCGGGTCGGGCTACGAGCAGTACTTC. This sequence encodes CASSPSGSGYEQYF.

This clonotype was counted at least ten times. The genes are TRBV2 and TRBJ2-3; D is unresolved. Trimming cost V 4 bases and J 6 bases, with 11 bases left between them. The CDR3 consists of 13 residues. CDR1 and CDR2 (germline): SNHLY, FYNNEI. The CDR3 protein is CASSVFVPDTQYF. The CDR3, as DNA: TGTGCCAGCAGTGTCTTTGTCCCCGATACGCAGTATTTT.

This clonotype has ten or more counts. An end of the junction differs from the germline gene, which may be a read error. V is TRBV3-1 and J is TRBJ2-7; D is ambiguous. This CDR3 is built from 11 residues. The germline V gene encodes CDR1 LGHDT and CDR2 YNNKEL (reference sequence). CDR3 sequence reads: CASSQAYEQYF. In DNA, the CDR3 is TGTGCCAGCAGTCAAGCCTACGAGCAGTACTTC.

This clonotype was seen more than once but under ten times. V is TRBV4-1 and J is TRBJ2-1; 8 bases fit TRBD1. The CDR3 sequence is 18 residues long. The trim removed 3 bases at V and 3 bases at J, leaving 13 bases unmatched. Germline CDR1 is MGHRA and CDR2 is YSYEKL. The chain's CDR3 is CASSHEGRHRGDYNEQFF. The CDR3 DNA follows: TGCGCCAGCAGCCACGAGGGGCGACACAGGGGGGACTACAATGAGCAGTTCTTC.

This clonotype has a handful of counts. The rearrangement uses TRBV19 and TRBJ1-5; TRBD1 matches 12 bases. In germline, CDR1 is LNHDA, CDR2 SQIVND (reference sequence). J lost 7 bases, V lost 6 bases, and 7 bases had no gene match. This CDR3 region has 15 residues. The CDR3 DNA sequence: TGTGCCAGTAGAGTGGGGACAGGGGGCGGACAGCCCCAGCATTTT. This gives the protein CASRVGTGGGQPQHF.

This clonotype was seen more than once but under ten times. The J gene is TRBJ2-7, the V gene TRBV5-1; weak D call: TRBD1 (6 bases). Germline V lookup: CDR1 SGHRS, CDR2 YFSETQ. Trimming left V 0 bases short and J 7 bases short, with 20 bases between. The CDR3 extends over 16 amino acids. This chain's CDR3 is CASSLEPGQALWEQYF. CDR3 DNA: TGCGCCAGCAGCTTGGAGCCGGGACAAGCCCTTTGGGAGCAGTACTTC.